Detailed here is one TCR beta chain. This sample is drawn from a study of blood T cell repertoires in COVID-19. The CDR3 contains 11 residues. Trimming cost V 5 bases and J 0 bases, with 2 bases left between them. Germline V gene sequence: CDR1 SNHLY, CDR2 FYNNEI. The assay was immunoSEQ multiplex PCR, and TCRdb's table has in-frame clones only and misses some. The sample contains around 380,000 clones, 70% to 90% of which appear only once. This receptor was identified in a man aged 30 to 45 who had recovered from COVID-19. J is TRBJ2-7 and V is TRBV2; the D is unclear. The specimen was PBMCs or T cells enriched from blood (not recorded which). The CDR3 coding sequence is TGTGCCAGCAGTCGCTCCTACGAGCAGTACTTC. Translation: CASSRSYEQYF.